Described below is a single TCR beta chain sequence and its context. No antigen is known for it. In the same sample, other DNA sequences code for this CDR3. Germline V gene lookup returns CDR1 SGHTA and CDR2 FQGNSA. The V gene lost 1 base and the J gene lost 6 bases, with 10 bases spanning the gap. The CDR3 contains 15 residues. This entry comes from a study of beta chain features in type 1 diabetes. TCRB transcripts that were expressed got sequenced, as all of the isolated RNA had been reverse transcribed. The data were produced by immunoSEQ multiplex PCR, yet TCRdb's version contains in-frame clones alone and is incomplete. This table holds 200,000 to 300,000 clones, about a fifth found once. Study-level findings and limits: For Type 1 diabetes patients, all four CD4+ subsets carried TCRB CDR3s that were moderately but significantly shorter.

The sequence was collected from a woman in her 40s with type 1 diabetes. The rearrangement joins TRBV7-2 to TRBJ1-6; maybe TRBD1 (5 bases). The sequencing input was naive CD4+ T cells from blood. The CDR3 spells CASSLGQGGNSPLHF. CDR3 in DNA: TGTGCCAGCAGCTTAGGGCAGGGAGGTAATTCACCCCTCCACTTT.